The 3 T cell receptor beta chains below were found in one sample sequenced in a study of T cell responses to AZD1222 COVID-19 vaccine. Assay: immunoSEQ multiplex PCR; the TCRdb copy retains only in-frame clones and omits some. This table holds 80,000 to 100,000 clones, around nine tenths found once. Sequencing was performed on peripheral blood, taken 28 days after the second AZD1222 dose. The receptors were gathered from an adult who received the AZD1222 COVID-19 vaccine.

The genes are TRBV30 and TRBJ1-5; D is unresolved. The CDR3 has 13 residues. Germline V gene lookup returns CDR1 GTSNPN and CDR2 SVGIG (reference sequence). V was shortened by 3 bases and J by 4 bases, with 10 bases between the two germline ends. The CDR3 DNA follows: TGTGCCTGGAGCAATAGACTTAATCAGCCCCAGCATTTT. This translates into CAWSNRLNQPQHF.

The chain uses TRBV5-1 and TRBJ2-2, with D unresolved. This CDR3 spans 12 amino acids. Looked up from germline, CDR1 is SGHRS and CDR2 is YFSETQ. Between the trimmed V and J ends, which lost 4 bases and 8 bases, there was a span of 9 bases. The CDR3 spells CASSPGMGELFF. The CDR3 DNA reads as TGCGCCAGCAGCCCAGGAATGGGGGAGCTGTTTTTT.

This clone showed up just once. V usage is TRBV30 and J usage is TRBJ2-3; 7 bases are shared with TRBD2. The CDR3 is made up of 13 amino acids. V shed 5 bases and J 1 base; nucleotides not matched to a gene: 3. CDR1 GTSNPN and CDR2 SVGIG come from the germline V gene (reference sequence). CDR3 DNA: TGTGCCTGGGGGCTAGCGGGCACAGATACGCAGTATTTT. Protein product: CAWGLAGTDTQYF.